A single T cell receptor beta chain is shown here with its context. Other DNA sequences in this sample translate to the same CDR3. Participant age was roughly 18 to 90 years, and participants resided in approximately 24 US areas. Each participant's cohort was designated according to participant-reported clinical history. The sample originates from a study of blood T cell repertoires in COVID-19. Authors' methods: Estimation of nucleated cell counts was performed using reference gene primer amplification. Profiling relied on immunoSEQ multiplex PCR, and the TCRdb table lists in-frame clones only, not all of them. V and J calls and clone size are as listed in that table; D and trimming were resolved from the DNA. The table lists 350,000 to 400,000 clones, 80% to 90% of them singletons. The CDR3 has 14 amino acids. The V end was cut by 0 bases, the J end by 2 bases, with 6 bases between. Looked up from germline, CDR1 is SGHRS and CDR2 is YFSETQ.

Sequenced material: PBMCs or T cells enriched from blood (not recorded which). The clonotype originates from a man between 18 and 29 years old who had recovered from COVID-19. The chain links TRBV5-1 to TRBJ1-5; no reliable D call. The CDR3 bases are TGCGCCAGCAGCTTGGTCGGTGGCAATCAGCCCCAGCATTTT. Its translation: CASSLVGGNQPQHF.